This T cell receptor beta chain was profiled in a study of T cell responses to AZD1222 COVID-19 vaccine. Points from the study as a whole: Regions 160-218 and 743-854 dominated among vaccine-associated CD4 TCRs spanning spike. Nearly half of spike-specific TCRs reportedly target unmutated variant regions. It should be noted that donors were predominantly white British and more often female, and clonal diversity was possibly underestimated.

CDR3 size: 13 residues. The germline V gene encodes CDR1 LNHDA and CDR2 SQIVND (reference sequence). With V trimmed by 2 bases and J by 11 bases, 8 bases remained unmatched. TCRdb's table, derived via immunoSEQ multiplex PCR, lists solely in-frame clones and lacks some. The table records under 140,000 clones, nearly 90% of them present only once. About this clone: Its specificity is unknown.

The sequence derives from an adult in good health. This chain connects TRBV19 to TRBJ1-1; TRBD1 matches at 7 bases. Specimen: peripheral blood, collected on day 0 of AZD1222 vaccination. This chain's CDR3 is CASSISGTVKAFF. The CDR3 DNA follows: TGTGCCAGTAGTATATCTGGGACAGTGAAGGCTTTCTTT.